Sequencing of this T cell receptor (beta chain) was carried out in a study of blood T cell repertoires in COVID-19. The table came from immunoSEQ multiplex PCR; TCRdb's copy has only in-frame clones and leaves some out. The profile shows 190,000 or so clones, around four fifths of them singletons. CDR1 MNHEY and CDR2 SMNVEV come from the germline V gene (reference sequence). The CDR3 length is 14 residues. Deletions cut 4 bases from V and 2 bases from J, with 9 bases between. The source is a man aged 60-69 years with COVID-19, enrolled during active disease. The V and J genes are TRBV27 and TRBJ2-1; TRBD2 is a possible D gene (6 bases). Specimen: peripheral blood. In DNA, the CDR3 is TGTGCCAGCAGTTACGGGGGAACCTACAATGAGCAGTTCTTC. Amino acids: CASSYGGTYNEQFF.